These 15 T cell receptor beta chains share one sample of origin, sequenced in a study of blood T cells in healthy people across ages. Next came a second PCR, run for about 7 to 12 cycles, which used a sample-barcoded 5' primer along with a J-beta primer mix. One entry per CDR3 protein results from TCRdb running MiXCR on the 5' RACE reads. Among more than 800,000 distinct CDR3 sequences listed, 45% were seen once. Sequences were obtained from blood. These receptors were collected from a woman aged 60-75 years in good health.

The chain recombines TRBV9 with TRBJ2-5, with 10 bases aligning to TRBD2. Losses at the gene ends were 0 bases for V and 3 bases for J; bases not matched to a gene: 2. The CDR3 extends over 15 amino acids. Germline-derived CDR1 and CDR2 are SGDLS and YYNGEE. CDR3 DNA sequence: TGTGCCAGCAGCGTAGGGCTAGCGGGAGAAGAGACCCAGTACTTC. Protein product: CASSVGLAGEETQYF.

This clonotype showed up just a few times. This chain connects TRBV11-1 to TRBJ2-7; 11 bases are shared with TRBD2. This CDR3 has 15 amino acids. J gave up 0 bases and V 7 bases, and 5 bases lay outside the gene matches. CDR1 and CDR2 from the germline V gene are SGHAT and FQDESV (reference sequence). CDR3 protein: CASTGGTSGSYEQYF. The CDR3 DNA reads TGTGCCAGCACCGGGGGGACTAGCGGCTCCTACGAGCAGTACTTC.

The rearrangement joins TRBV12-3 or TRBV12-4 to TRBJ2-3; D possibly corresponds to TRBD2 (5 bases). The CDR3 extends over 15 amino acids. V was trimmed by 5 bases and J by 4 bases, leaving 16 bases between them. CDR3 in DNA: TGTGCCAGCAGTGCAGAAAGAGTGGGAGCAGATACGCAGTATTTT. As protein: CASSAERVGADTQYF.

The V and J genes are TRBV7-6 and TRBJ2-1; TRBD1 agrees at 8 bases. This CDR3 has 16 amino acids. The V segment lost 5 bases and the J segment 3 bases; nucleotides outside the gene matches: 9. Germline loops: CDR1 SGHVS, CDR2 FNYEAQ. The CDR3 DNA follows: TGTGCCAGCAGCCGGTCGCAGGGGGCCTTCTACAATGAGCAGTTCTTC. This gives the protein CASSRSQGAFYNEQFF.

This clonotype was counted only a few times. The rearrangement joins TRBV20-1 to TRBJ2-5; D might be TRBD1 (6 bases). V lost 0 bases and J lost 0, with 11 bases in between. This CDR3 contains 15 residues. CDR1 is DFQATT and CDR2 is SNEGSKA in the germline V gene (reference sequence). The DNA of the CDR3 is TGCAGTGCTAGAGATCACCAGGGGTACCAAGAGACCCAGTACTTC. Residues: CSARDHQGYQETQYF.

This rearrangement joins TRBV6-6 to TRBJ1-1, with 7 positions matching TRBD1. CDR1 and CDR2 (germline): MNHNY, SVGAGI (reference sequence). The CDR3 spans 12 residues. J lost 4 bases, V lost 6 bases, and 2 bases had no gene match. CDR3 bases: TGTGCCAGCAGACAGGGGAGCACTGAAGCTTTCTTT. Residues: CASRQGSTEAFF.

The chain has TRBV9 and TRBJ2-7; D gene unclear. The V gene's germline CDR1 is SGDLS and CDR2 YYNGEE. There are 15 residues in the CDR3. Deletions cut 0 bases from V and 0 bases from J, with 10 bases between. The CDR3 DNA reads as TGTGCCAGCAGCGTAGATTTAGGTTCCTCCTACGAGCAGTACTTC. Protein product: CASSVDLGSSYEQYF.

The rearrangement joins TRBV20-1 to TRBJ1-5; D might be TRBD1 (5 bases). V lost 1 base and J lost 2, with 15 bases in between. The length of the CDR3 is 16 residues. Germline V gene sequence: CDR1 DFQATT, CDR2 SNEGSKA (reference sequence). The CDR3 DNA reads TGCAGTGCTAGAGTGGGGATGAGAGGGGGCAATCAGCCCCAGCATTTT. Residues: CSARVGMRGGNQPQHF.

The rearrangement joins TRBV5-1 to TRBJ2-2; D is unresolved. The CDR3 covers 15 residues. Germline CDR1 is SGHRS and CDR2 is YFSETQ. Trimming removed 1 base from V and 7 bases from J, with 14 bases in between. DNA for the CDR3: TGCGCCAGCAGCTTGATGACCCGTTCCGGCGGGGAGCTGTTTTTT. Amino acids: CASSLMTRSGGELFF.

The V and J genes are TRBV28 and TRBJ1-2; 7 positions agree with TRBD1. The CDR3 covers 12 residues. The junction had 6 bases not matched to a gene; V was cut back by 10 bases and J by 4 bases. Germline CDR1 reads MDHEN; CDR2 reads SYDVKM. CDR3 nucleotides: TGTGCCATTACAGGGGCCGTCTATGGCTACACCTTC. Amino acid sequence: CAITGAVYGYTF.

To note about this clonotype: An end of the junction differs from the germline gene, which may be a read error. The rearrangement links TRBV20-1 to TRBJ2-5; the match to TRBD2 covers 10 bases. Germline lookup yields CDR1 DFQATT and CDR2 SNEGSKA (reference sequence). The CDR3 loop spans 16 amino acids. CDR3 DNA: TGCAGTGCTTCCCCGGCTCGGCTAGCGGGAGAAGAGACCCGGTACTTC. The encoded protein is CSASPARLAGEETRYF.

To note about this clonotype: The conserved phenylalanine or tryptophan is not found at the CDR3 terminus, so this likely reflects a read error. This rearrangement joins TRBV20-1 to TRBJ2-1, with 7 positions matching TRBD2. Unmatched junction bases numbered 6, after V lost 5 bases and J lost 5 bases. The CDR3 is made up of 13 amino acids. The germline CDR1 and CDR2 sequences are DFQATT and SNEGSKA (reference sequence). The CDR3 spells CSAAGAGHNEQFC. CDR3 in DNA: TGCAGTGCTGCTGGAGCGGGGCACAATGAGCAGTTCTGC.

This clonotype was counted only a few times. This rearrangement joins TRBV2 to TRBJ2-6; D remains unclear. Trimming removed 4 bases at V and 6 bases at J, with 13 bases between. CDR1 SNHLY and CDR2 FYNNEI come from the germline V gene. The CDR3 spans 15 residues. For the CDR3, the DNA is TGTGCCAGCAGTGGGACCGCGGAAGAGGCCAACGTCCTGACTTTC. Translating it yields CASSGTAEEANVLTF.

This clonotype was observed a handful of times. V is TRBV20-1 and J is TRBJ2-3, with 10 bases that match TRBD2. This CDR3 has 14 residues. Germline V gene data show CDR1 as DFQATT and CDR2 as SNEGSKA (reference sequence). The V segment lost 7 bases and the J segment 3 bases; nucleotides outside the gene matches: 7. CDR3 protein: CSVLRTSGTDTQYF. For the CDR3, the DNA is TGCAGTGTTCTTAGGACTAGCGGTACAGATACGCAGTATTTT.

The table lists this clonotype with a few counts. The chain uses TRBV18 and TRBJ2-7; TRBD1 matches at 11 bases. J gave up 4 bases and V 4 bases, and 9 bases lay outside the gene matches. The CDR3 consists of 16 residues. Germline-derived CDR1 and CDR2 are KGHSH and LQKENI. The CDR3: CASSLPGQGGRYEQYF. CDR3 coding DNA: TGTGCCAGCTCACTCCCGGGACAGGGGGGGAGGTACGAGCAGTACTTC. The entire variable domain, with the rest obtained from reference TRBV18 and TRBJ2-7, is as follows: NAGVMQNPRHLVRRRGQEARLRCSPMKGHSHVYWYRQLPEEGLKFMVYLQKENIIDESGMPKERFSAEFPKEGPSILRIQQVVRGDSAAYFCASSLPGQGGRYEQYFGPGTRLTVT.